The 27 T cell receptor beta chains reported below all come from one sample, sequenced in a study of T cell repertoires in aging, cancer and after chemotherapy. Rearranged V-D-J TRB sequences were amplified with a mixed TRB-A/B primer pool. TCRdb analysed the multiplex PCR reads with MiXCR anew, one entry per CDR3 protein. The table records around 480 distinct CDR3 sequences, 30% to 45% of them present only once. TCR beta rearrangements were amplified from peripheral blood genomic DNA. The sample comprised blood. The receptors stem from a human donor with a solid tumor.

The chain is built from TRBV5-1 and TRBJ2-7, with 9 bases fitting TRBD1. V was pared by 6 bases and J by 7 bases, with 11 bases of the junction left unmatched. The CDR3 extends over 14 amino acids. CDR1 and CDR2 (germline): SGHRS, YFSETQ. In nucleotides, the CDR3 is TGCGCCAGCAACTCCGGGACAGGGAGTCAGGAGCAGTACTTC. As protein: CASNSGTGSQEQYF.

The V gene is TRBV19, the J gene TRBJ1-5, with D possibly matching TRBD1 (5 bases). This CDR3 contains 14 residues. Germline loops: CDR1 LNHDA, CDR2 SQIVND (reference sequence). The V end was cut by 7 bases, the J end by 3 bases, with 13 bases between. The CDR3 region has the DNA TGTGCCAGTACGGGACGTATGGACAATCAGCCCCAGCATTTT. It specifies CASTGRMDNQPQHF.

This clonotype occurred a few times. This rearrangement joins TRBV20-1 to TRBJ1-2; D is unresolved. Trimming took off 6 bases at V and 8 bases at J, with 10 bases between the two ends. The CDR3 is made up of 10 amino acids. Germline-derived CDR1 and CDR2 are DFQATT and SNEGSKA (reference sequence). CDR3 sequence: CSAFAYGYTF. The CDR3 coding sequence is TGCAGTGCCTTCGCCTACGGCTACACCTTC.

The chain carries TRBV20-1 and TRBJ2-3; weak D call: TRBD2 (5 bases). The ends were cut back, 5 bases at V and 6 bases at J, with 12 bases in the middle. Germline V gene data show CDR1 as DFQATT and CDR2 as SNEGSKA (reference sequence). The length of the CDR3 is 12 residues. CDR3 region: CSAHADWDTQYF. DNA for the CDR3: TGCAGTGCTCACGCGGACTGGGATACGCAGTATTTT.

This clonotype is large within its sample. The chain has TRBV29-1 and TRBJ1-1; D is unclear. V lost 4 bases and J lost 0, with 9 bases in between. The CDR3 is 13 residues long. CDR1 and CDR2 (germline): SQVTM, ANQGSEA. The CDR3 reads CSVGRGVNTEAFF. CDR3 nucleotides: TGCAGCGTTGGGAGAGGAGTGAACACTGAAGCTTTCTTT.

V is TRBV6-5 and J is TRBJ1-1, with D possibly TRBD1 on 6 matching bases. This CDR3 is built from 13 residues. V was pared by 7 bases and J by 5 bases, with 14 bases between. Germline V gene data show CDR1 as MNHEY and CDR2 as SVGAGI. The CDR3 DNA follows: TGTGCCAGCATCGTGACAGGAGGGACTGAAGCTTTCTTT. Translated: CASIVTGGTEAFF.

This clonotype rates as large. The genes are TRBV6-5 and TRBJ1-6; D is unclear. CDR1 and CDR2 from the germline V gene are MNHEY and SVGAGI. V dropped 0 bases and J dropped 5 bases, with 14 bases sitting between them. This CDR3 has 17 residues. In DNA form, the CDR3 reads TGTGCCAGCAGTTACTCGATAGTCGACGGCAATAATTCACCCCTCCACTTT. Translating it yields CASSYSIVDGNNSPLHF.

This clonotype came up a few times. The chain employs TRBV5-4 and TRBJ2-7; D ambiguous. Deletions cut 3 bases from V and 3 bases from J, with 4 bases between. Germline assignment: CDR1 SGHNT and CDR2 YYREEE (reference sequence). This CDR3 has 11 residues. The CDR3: CASSSSYEQYF. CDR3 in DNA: TGTGCCAGCAGCTCCAGCTACGAGCAGTACTTC.

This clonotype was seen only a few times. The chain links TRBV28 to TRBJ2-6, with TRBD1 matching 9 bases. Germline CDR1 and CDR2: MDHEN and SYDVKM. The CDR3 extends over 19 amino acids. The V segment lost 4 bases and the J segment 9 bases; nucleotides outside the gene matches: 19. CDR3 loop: CASSSQGTGYFLEGNVLTF. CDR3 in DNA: TGTGCCAGCAGTTCACAAGGGACAGGGTACTTTCTGGAGGGCAACGTCCTGACTTTC.

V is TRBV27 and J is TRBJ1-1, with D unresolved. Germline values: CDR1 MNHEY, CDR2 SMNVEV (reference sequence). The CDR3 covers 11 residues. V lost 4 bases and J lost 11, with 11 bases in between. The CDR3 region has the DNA TGTGCCAGCAGTTCTCCGTCGGGGGCTTTCTTT. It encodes CASSSPSGAFF.

The CDR3 sequence is CASSLGLAGGPGMEQYF. The CDR3 coding sequence is TGCGCCAGCAGCTTGGGACTAGCGGGGGGGCCGGGAATGGAGCAGTACTTC. The chain couples TRBV5-1 to TRBJ2-7; TRBD2 matches at 14 bases. The CDR3 is 17 residues long. The germline V gene has CDR1 SGHRS and CDR2 YFSETQ. The junction had 9 bases not matched to a gene; V was cut back by 0 bases and J by 7 bases.

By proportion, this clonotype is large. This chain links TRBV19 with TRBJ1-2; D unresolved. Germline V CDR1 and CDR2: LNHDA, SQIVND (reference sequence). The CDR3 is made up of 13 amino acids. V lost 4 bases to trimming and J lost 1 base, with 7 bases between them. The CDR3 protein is CASSTASNYGYTF. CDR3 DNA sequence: TGTGCCAGTAGTACCGCGAGTAACTATGGCTACACCTTC.

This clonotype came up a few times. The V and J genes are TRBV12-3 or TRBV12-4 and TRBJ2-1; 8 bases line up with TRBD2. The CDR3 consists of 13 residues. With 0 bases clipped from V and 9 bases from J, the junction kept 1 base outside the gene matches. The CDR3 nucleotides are TGTGCCAGCAGTTTAGCGGCGGGGGGTGAGCAGTTCTTC. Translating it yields CASSLAAGGEQFF.

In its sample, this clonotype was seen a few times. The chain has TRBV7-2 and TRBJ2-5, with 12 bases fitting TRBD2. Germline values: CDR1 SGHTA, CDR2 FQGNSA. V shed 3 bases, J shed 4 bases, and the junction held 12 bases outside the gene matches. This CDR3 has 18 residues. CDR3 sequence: CASSFLGAASGGGETQYF. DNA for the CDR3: TGTGCCAGCAGCTTCTTAGGGGCGGCTAGCGGGGGGGGAGAGACCCAGTACTTC.

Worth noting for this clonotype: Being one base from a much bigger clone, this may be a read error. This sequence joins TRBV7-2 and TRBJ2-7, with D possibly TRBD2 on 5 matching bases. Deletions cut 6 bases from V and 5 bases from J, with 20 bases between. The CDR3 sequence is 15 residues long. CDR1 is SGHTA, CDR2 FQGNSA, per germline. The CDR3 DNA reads TGTGCCAGCAGTCCTGTCCTACTTAGCGCCCACGAGCAGTACTTC. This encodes CASSPVLLSAHEQYF.

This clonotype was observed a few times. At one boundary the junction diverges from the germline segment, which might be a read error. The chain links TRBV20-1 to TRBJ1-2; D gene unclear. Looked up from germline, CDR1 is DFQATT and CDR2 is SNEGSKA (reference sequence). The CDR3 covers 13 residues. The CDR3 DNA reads TGCAGTGCTGGAGAGGGCAGCTACTATGGCTACACCTTC. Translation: CSAGEGSYYGYTF.

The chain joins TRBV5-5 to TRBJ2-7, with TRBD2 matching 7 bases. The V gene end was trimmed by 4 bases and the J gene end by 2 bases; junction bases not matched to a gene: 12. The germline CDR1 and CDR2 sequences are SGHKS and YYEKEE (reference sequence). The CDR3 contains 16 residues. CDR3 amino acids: CASSAGRSFPAYEQYF. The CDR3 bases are TGTGCCAGCAGCGCCGGGAGGAGCTTCCCAGCCTACGAGCAGTACTTC.

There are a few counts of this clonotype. CDR3 amino acids: CATSRRDSPLHF. DNA of the CDR3: TGTGCCACCTCAAGGAGGGATTCACCCCTCCACTTT. The chain combines TRBV19 with TRBJ1-6; D gene ambiguous. The CDR3 runs to 12 residues. Germline V gene sequence: CDR1 LNHDA, CDR2 SQIVND (reference sequence). V dropped 10 bases and J dropped 8 bases, with 12 bases sitting between them.

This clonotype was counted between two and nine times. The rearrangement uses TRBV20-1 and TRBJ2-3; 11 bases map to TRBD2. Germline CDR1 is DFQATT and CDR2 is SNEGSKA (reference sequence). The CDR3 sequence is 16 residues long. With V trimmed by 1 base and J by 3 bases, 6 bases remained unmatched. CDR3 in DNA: TGCAGTGCTAGAGGGGATAGCGGGGGGGTTACAGATACGCAGTATTTT. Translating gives CSARGDSGGVTDTQYF.

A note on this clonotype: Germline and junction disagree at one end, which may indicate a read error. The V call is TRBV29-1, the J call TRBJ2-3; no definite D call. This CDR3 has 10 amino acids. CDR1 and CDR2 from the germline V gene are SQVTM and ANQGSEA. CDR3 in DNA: TGCAGCGTTGATCTAGATACGCATTATTTT. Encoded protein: CSVDLDTHYF.

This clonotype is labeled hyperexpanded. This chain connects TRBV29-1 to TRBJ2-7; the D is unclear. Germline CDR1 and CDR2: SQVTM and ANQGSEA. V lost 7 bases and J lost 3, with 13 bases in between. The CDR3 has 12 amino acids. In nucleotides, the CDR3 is TGCAGCGCCCAAGGGCAGCTCTACGAGCAGTACTTC. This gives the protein CSAQGQLYEQYF.

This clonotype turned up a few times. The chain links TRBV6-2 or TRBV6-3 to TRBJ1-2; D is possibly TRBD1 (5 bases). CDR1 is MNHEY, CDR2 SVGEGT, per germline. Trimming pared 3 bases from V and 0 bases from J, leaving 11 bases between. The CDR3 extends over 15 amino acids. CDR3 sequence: CASSYEGRANYGYTF. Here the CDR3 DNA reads TGTGCCAGCAGTTATGAGGGGAGAGCTAACTATGGCTACACCTTC.

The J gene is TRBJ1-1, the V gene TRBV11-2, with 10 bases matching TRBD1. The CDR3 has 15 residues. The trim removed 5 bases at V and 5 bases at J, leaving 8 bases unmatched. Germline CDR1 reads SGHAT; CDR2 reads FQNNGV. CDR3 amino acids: CASSPATGGKTEAFF. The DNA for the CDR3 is TGTGCCAGCAGCCCAGCGACAGGGGGCAAGACTGAAGCTTTCTTT.

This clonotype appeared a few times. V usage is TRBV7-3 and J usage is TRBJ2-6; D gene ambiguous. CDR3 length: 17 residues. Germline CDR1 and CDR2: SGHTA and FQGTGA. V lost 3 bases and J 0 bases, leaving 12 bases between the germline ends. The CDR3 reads CASSLYSEASGANVLTF. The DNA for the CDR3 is TGTGCCAGCAGCTTGTACAGCGAAGCCTCTGGGGCCAACGTCCTGACTTTC.

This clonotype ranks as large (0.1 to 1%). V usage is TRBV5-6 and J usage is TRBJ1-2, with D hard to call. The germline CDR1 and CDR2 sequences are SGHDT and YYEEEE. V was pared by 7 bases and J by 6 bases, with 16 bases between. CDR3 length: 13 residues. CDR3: CASSTPRSDGYTF. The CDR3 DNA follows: TGTGCCAGCTCCACCCCCAGGTCGGATGGCTACACCTTC.

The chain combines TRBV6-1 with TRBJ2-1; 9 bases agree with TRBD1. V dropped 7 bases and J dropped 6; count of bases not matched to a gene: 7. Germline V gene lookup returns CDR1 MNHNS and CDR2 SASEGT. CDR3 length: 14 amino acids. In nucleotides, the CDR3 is TGTGCCAGCACGAGACAGGGGGTGGGCAATGAGCAGTTCTTC. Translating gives CASTRQGVGNEQFF.

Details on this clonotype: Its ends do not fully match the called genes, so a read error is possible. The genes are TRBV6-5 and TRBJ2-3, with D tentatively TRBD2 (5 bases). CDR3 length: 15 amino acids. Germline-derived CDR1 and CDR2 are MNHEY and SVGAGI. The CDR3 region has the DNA TGTGCCAGCAGTGTAGACGGTTCTAGCACAGATAAGCAGTATTTT. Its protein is CASSVDGSSTDKQYF.